Below, 21 T cell receptor beta chains from the same sample are listed, as sequenced in a study of blood T cells in healthy people across ages. A second about 7 to 11 cycle PCR used barcoded and J-beta primers. MiXCR was run by TCRdb on the 5' RACE reads, yielding one entry per CDR3 protein. In the table there are roughly 1.9 million distinct CDR3 sequences, around 40% of which are singletons. The specimen was blood. The receptor set was obtained from a human donor in good health.

V is TRBV7-8 and J is TRBJ1-4; D gene uncertain. Germline V CDR1 and CDR2: SGHVS, FQNEAQ. CDR3 length: 15 residues. V was clipped by 1 base and J by 8 bases, with 14 bases between them. The CDR3 region is CASSLGYRVAEKLFF. DNA for the CDR3: TGTGCCAGCAGCTTAGGTTACCGAGTGGCAGAAAAACTGTTTTTT.

In the case of this clonotype: One end of the junction fails to match germline, which may point to a read error. The rearrangement uses TRBV24-1 and TRBJ1-2, with a weak D call TRBD1 (5 bases). Germline lookup yields CDR1 KGHDR and CDR2 SFDVKD. The CDR3 is 14 amino acids. CDR3 amino acids: CVTSDHGTADGYTF. The DNA of the CDR3 is TGTGTCACCAGTGACCATGGGACTGCAGATGGCTACACCTTC.

The CDR3 DNA is TGTGCCAGCAGCCAGGCCAGGTACACCGGGGAGCTGTTTTTT. Encoded protein: CASSQARYTGELFF. The chain has TRBV3-1 and TRBJ2-2, with D unresolved. CDR3 length equals 14 residues. V was clipped by 3 bases and J by 3 bases, with 8 bases between them. The germline gives CDR1 LGHDT, CDR2 YNNKEL (reference sequence).

This chain uses TRBV10-3 with TRBJ1-2, with 7 bases aligning to TRBD1. The V gene end was trimmed by 6 bases and the J gene end by 7 bases; junction bases not matched to a gene: 8. The length of the CDR3 is 13 residues. CDR1 and CDR2 from the germline V gene are ENHRY and SYGVKD. The DNA for the CDR3 is TGTGCCATCAGGCCACAGGGGTCGGGTGGCTACACCTTC. Amino acid sequence: CAIRPQGSGGYTF.

The CDR3 protein is CASSLAGVSGAFF. Written as DNA, the CDR3 is TGTGCCAGCAGCTTAGCTGGGGTCTCGGGAGCTTTCTTT. The chain combines TRBV11-3 with TRBJ1-1, with D uncertain. This CDR3 comprises 13 residues. Germline V gene data show CDR1 as SGHNT and CDR2 as YENEEA. The ends were cut back, 1 base at V and 10 bases at J, with 13 bases in the middle.

The rearrangement joins TRBV7-8 to TRBJ1-2; D remains unclear. This CDR3 has 15 residues. Trimming left V 5 bases short and J 6 bases short, with 19 bases between. Germline CDR1 SGHVS, CDR2 FQNEAQ. CDR3 sequence: CASSQRRNYEDGYTF. Written as DNA, the CDR3 is TGTGCCAGCAGCCAACGACGCAATTATGAGGATGGCTACACCTTC.

There are many counts of this clonotype. The CDR3 loop reads CASSDSGASPLHF. As DNA, the CDR3 is TGTGCCAGCAGTGACTCAGGGGCATCACCCCTCCACTTT. This chain joins TRBV28 and TRBJ1-6; D possibly corresponds to TRBD1 (6 bases). Germline CDR1 is MDHEN and CDR2 is SYDVKM. CDR3 length equals 13 residues. V was pared by 5 bases and J by 10 bases, with 12 bases between.

This clonotype was counted a few times. The chain combines TRBV10-3 with TRBJ1-5; D not resolved. Deletions cut 0 bases from V and 6 bases from J, with 6 bases between. There are 13 residues in the CDR3. CDR1 is ENHRY, CDR2 SYGVKD, per germline. CDR3 in amino acids: CAISESGSQPQHF. CDR3 bases: TGTGCCATCAGTGAGTCGGGAAGTCAGCCCCAGCATTTT.

This clonotype has ten or more counts. This chain joins TRBV29-1 and TRBJ2-4; D tentatively fits TRBD1 or TRBD2 (5 bases each). Germline loops: CDR1 SQVTM, CDR2 ANQGSEA. This CDR3 is built from 14 residues. V lost 4 bases, J lost 3 bases, and 13 bases lay in between. The CDR3 DNA reads TGCAGCGTTGTGGTGAGGGGTAGCAAAAACATTCAGTACTTC. This codes for CSVVVRGSKNIQYF.

About this clonotype: At one end the junction does not follow the germline gene, possibly because of a read error. J is TRBJ2-3 and V is TRBV4-3, with TRBD2 as a possible D gene (5 bases). CDR1 LGHNA and CDR2 YSLEER come from the germline V gene. CDR3 length equals 15 residues. The CDR3 DNA reads TGCGCCGGCAGCCAAGACCGGGATAGTTCAGATACGCAGTATTTT. Encoded protein: CAGSQDRDSSDTQYF.

The gene calls are TRBV5-1 and TRBJ1-2, with 9 bases lining up with TRBD1. The CDR3 loop spans 13 amino acids. The V gene end was trimmed by 5 bases and the J gene end by 5 bases; junction bases not matched to a gene: 4. Germline V lookup: CDR1 SGHRS, CDR2 YFSETQ. CDR3 nucleotide sequence: TGCGCCAGCAGTACAGGGGGCTGGTATGGCTACACCTTC. Its translation: CASSTGGWYGYTF.

This sequence joins TRBV6-2 or TRBV6-3 and TRBJ1-5; weak D call: TRBD1 (5 bases). With 6 bases removed from V and 4 bases from J, the gap between germline ends came to 16 bases. This CDR3 is built from 15 residues. Germline CDR1 MNHEY, CDR2 SVGEGT. CDR3 protein: CASSPGTAINQPQHF. For the CDR3, the DNA is TGTGCCAGCAGCCCCGGGACGGCCATTAATCAGCCCCAGCATTTT.

This rearrangement joins TRBV11-1 to TRBJ2-1, with 8 bases identical to TRBD1. The CDR3 is 16 amino acids. V dropped 1 base and J dropped 7; count of bases not matched to a gene: 9. CDR1 SGHAT and CDR2 FQDESV come from the germline V gene (reference sequence). The CDR3 reads CASSLDFGQGWNEQFF. The CDR3 DNA sequence: TGTGCCAGCAGCTTAGATTTCGGACAGGGTTGGAATGAGCAGTTCTTC.

This chain uses TRBV5-1 with TRBJ1-5, with 11 bases lining up with TRBD1. Germline CDR1 is SGHRS and CDR2 is YFSETQ. The V gene end was trimmed by 0 bases and the J gene end by 0 bases; junction bases not matched to a gene: 8. The CDR3 has 19 amino acids. CDR3 residues: CASSLAWDRGAYSNQPQHF. Here the CDR3 DNA reads TGCGCCAGCAGCTTGGCCTGGGACAGGGGGGCCTATAGCAATCAGCCCCAGCATTTT.

With regard to this clonotype: Its ends do not fully match the called genes, so a read error is possible. This sequence joins TRBV29-1 and TRBJ2-5, with a weak D call TRBD1 (5 bases). There are 15 residues in the CDR3. CDR1 is SQVTM, CDR2 ANQGSEA, per germline. The CDR3 DNA reads TGCAGCGTTGAAGAGCCCCAGGGATATCAAGAGACCCGGTACTTC. It is translated as CSVEEPQGYQETRYF.

V usage is TRBV6-2 or TRBV6-3 and J usage is TRBJ2-3; 7 nucleotides match TRBD1. CDR1 MNHEY and CDR2 SVGEGT come from the germline V gene. With V trimmed by 6 bases and J by 1 base, 7 bases remained unmatched. CDR3 length: 15 amino acids. CDR3 DNA sequence: TGTGCCAGCAGCCGCGACAGGGCCGGCACAGATACGCAGTATTTT. This codes for CASSRDRAGTDTQYF.

A few counts support this clonotype. V gene TRBV20-1 combines with J gene TRBJ2-4; 7 nucleotides agree with TRBD2. CDR1 is DFQATT and CDR2 is SNEGSKA in the germline V gene (reference sequence). The CDR3 runs to 12 residues. V lost 4 bases to trimming and J lost 6 bases; unmatched junction nucleotides: 3. The DNA of the CDR3 is TGCAGTGCTACTGGCGGGGGAAACATTCAGTACTTC. This gives the protein CSATGGGNIQYF.

A few counts support this clonotype. The rearrangement joins TRBV18 to TRBJ2-1, with TRBD1 identical over 9 bases. After removal of 3 bases from V and 5 bases from J, the junction contained 8 bases not matched to a gene. The CDR3 runs 16 residues. Germline V CDR1 and CDR2: KGHSH, LQKENI. CDR3 bases: TGTGCCAGCTCACCGTCCCGGGACAGGGTAAACAATGAGCAGTTCTTC. As protein: CASSPSRDRVNNEQFF. Full variable domain (rest looked up from reference TRBV18 and TRBJ2-1): NAGVMQNPRHLVRRRGQEARLRCSPMKGHSHVYWYRQLPEEGLKFMVYLQKENIIDESGMPKERFSAEFPKEGPSILRIQQVVRGDSAAYFCASSPSRDRVNNEQFFGPGTRLTVL.

This chain uses TRBV4-1 with TRBJ1-2, with D possibly matching TRBD1 (6 bases). The CDR3 totals 14 residues. V lost 3 bases to trimming and J lost 4 bases, with 12 bases between them. Germline assignment: CDR1 MGHRA and CDR2 YSYEKL. CDR3 sequence: CASSHGWTAYGYTF. CDR3 coding DNA: TGCGCCAGCAGCCACGGATGGACAGCCTATGGCTACACCTTC.

This clonotype was counted only a few times. The gene calls are TRBV5-6 and TRBJ1-2; no clear D. CDR3 length equals 15 residues. Germline V lookup: CDR1 SGHDT, CDR2 YYEEEE. With 1 base removed from V and 7 bases from J, the gap between germline ends came to 17 bases. The CDR3 nucleotides read TGTGCCAGCAGCTTGACCAGGCCCGCGCTGAGTGGCTACACCTTC. It is translated as CASSLTRPALSGYTF.

The table lists this clonotype with a few counts. The V call is TRBV29-1, the J call TRBJ2-5, with a weak D call TRBD2 (6 bases). Germline-derived CDR1 and CDR2 are SQVTM and ANQGSEA. The CDR3 totals 13 residues. V lost 7 bases and J lost 2, with 14 bases in between. CDR3 nucleotides: TGCAGCGAAACTCGTCGGGGGCAAGAGACCCAGTACTTC. Protein sequence: CSETRRGQETQYF.